The sequence of this T cell receptor (beta chain) was determined in a study of cytomegalovirus exposure and HLA in healthy donors (dated by TCRdb to about 2017). For the study in its entirety: An earlier analysis of 587 of the donors reported 250 to 350 Gb of sequence data and 95 million to 130 million unique TCR beta sequences obtained from around 170 million T cells. Approximately 310 gigabases of sequencing data and 70 million to 95 million unique TCR sequences made up an early release that covered over 550 HLA-typed donors. Of the roughly 390 genotyped donors, less than 85% were placed in the genetic ancestry cluster associated with self-reported Caucasian donors. The study was designed to test whether signatures of past pathogen exposure could be identified by cataloging public T cell receptors. The study used immunosequencing to profile the T cell repertoires of about 670 subjects and linked those repertoires to cytomegalovirus serostatus. In addition to the first cohort of around 670 subjects, a separate validation cohort of 120 different subjects was used. To predict cytomegalovirus infection status, the study combined high-throughput TCR immunosequencing, statistical association of individual TCRs with disease status, and machine learning. A later analysis re-examined previously published TCR beta repertoires from more than 650 donors and added high-resolution HLA genotyping to investigate patterns of TCR occurrence. In the later analysis, no new phenotypic data were used to find candidate immune exposures; instead, reliance was placed on TCR beta sequences and their occurrence across donors. An earlier analysis of fewer than 700 of the donors applied high-throughput TCR beta sequencing to assess whether each TCR beta V gene segment acted as functional or pseudogenic. Alongside the repertoire data, information on donor age, sex, ethnicity and CMV serostatus was compiled. In a later genetic analysis, genome-wide SNP genotypes for about three fifths of the roughly 670 donors were used, and that subset was treated as a discovery cohort. Every repertoire in the discovery cohort had been generated on one and the same sequencing platform. Both class I and class II loci were covered by HLA typing, at four-digit resolution. Typing coverage differed by locus: A, B, C, DRB1 and DQB1 were typed in roughly 620-630 donors, DQA1 in around 500, DPA1 in around 580, and DPB1 in roughly 470. Several DR-DQ haplotypes were treated as single units for association and clustering because of strong linkage in the cohort. On average, 235,054 unique TCR beta nucleotide sequences were sequenced per donor among several hundred genotyped donors of the cohort, with 15% to 20% of those sequences being non-productive. On the study overall, not on this receptor specifically: The only immune exposure information available for the cohort was CMV serostatus. Compared with equally common non-associated chains, HLA-associated TCR beta chains in a later analysis were more clonally expanded and had lower generation probabilities. Because counts were too low, 15 to 20 rarely observed V segments, including chromosome 9 orphons, were excluded from the earlier analysis of roughly 580 of the donors. Correlated functional status among segregating V segments might be attributable to linkage disequilibrium, but an unknown experimental factor could not be ruled out. According to a later genetic analysis, donors in an Asian-associated ancestry cluster had fewer N-insertions in productive TCRs than the approximately 610-donor mean. V-gene and J-gene trimming of TCR beta chains was associated with a missense DCLRE1C variant in a later genetic analysis, and the association was replicated in an independent cohort. Most TCR sequences were observed very rarely across donors, whereas some public TCRs were present in many individuals. A group of highly shared sequence variants was considered likely to be a technical artifact of the sequencing pipeline. According to a later analysis, most CMV-associated TCR beta chains appeared to be HLA-restricted, and the HLA associations seemed to be driven largely by CMV exposure. In a later analysis, 16,951 TCR beta sequences were associated with specific HLA alleles at a false discovery rate of 0.05. A later analysis reported that several top co-occurrence clusters appeared linked to parvovirus B19, influenza, CMV and Epstein-Barr virus. Three of the identified cytomegalovirus-associated TCR beta chains were confirmed in vitro to be specific for cytomegalovirus antigens. According to the authors, the approach could potentially be generalized to other disease states and immunological phenotypes. The 87-base-pair reads could not distinguish some IMGT-functional V segments, including TRBV6-2 and TRBV6-3, so those segments were excluded. The study listed 150 to 200 TCR beta chains as associated with cytomegalovirus. A further reported finding was that TCR beta sequences accurately predicted the HLA-A and HLA-B alleles for most subjects in the first cohort. Strong co-occurrence of HLA alleles, especially DR and DQ, made assigning TCR associations to individual alleles difficult. Because HLA typing was missing for some donors at each locus, association tests included only the typed subset. This cohort had only TCR beta chains sequenced, and the lack of alpha or paired-chain data limited which features could be detected. An earlier analysis of approximately 590 of the donors showed that most TCR beta V segments appeared in productive rearrangements either about 90% or about 30% of the time, which broadly matched IMGT annotations. Presence/absence analyses assumed roughly uniform sequencing depth across donors, an assumption that may not hold. According to a later analysis, TCR association rates differed among HLA loci, with DRB1 alleles showing the most associated TCRs and HLA-C alleles showing the fewest. The classifier was reported to diagnose cytomegalovirus status with high specificity and sensitivity in both the original and validation cohorts.

Of note for this clone: The antigen it recognizes is unknown. No much larger clone exists at a distance of one base, and base qualities are not known.

The library relied on the immunoSEQ multiplex PCR assay. For the multiplex PCR, a mixture combining 60 forward primers for TCR Vbeta segments and 13 reverse primers for TCR Jbeta segments was used. Amplification of the CDR3 region of rearranged TCR beta genes was performed with a multiplex PCR assay on genomic DNA. On the Illumina HiSeq System, the amplified TCR beta libraries were sequenced as 87-base-pair reads. The authors' analysis ran thus. Across the 500 to 850 repertoires, a later analysis counted 78 million or so unique TCR beta chains, 9.5 million to 12 million of which were shared by at least two donors. Raw reads were error-corrected and collapsed into unique sequences with a nearest-neighbor algorithm that merged closely related sequences to remove PCR and sequencing errors. To assign V, D and J gene segments, CDR3 sequences were aligned to IMGT reference sequences. For a sequence to be retained, a match of at least six nucleotides was required to both a V gene segment and a J gene segment. A rearrangement counted as productive if the CDR3 had no stop codons and remained in frame with V and J, and every other rearrangement counted as non-productive. Following IMGT convention, CDR3 was defined as the stretch from the second conserved V-encoded cysteine up to the conserved J-encoded phenylalanine. In an earlier analysis of approximately 500 of the donors, sequences lacking an unambiguous match to a single V gene segment were excluded. An earlier analysis of 587 of the donors classified V segments as functional when productive rearrangements were above 56.7% and as segregating when the standard deviation between donors was above 5%. A statistical classification framework was built to diagnose cytomegalovirus status from the catalog of TCR beta chain sequences. In a later analysis, V and J genes were assigned by comparing TCR nucleotide sequences against IMGT/GENE-DB human TR gene sequences. Using the TCRdist pipeline, a later analysis assigned CDR3 sequences along with most-parsimonious VDJ recombination scenarios. A later analysis defined each TCR beta chain by its CDR3 amino acid sequence plus V-gene family, and excluded reads lacking a unique V-gene family. As a way to deal with suspected cross-contamination and a sequencing artifact, a later analysis dropped 450 to 600 nucleotide sequences that were highly shared and had low generation probability. A later analysis calculated a clonal expansion index for each public chain from normalized within-repertoire ranks of inferred template counts. In a later analysis, generation probabilities were computed with a VDJ recombination model fitted to out-of-frame rearrangements, and the resulting probabilities were checked against IGoR. Hypergeometric tests were used in a later analysis to score TCR-TCR, TCR-HLA and TCR-CMV co-occurrence, with a repertoire-size bias correction applied to the TCR pairs. A later analysis estimated false discovery rates by permuting HLA or CMV assignments 20 times. In a later analysis, co-occurring TCRs were grouped using DBSCAN, and TCRdist sequence similarity was added for clustering within HLA-allele-positive subsets. Co-occurrence clustering excluded repertoires with fewer than 30,000 or more than 120,000 public chains, plus five with anomalous nucleotide sharing. TCRdb carries this immuneACCESS record with in-frame sequences only. Its versions omit some clonotypes, under half of them owing to an unresolved V gene in the studies checked, with the rest unexplained. V, J and clone size reflect that table, while D and trimming were determined from the DNA. The sample contains about 150,000 clones, 70% to 90% of them found a single time. Clones ranked in the top ten supply about 1.6% of the sample.

The cohort comprised hundreds of healthy bone marrow donors. At the time of sampling, all cohort members were nominally healthy, though unrecorded immune exposures were likely present. The donor tested CMV seronegative and was one of the 352 seronegative cohort members. Each donor provided a peripheral blood sample, and peripheral blood mononuclear cells were used for TCR beta sequencing. Genomic DNA extraction from the blood cell samples was performed with the Qiagen DNeasy Blood Extraction Kit. For CDR1 and CDR2, the germline V gene lists SGHTA and FQGTGA. Inclusive of the bounding cysteine and phenylalanine, the CDR3 is 15 residues long. This entry keeps only the CDR3 DNA: 45 bases, framed from base 1. V trim: 6 bases; J trim: 2 bases; unmatched bases: 6.

This clonotype was obtained from a man aged 35 to 55 in good health and CMV-seronegative. The sample consisted of PBMCs. The V and J genes are TRBV7-3 and TRBJ2-1; the junction holds 8 bases that match TRBD1. The CDR3 reads CASRRTGSPYNEQFF. The nucleotides are TGTGCCAGCAGGCGGACAGGGAGCCCCTACAATGAGCAGTTCTTC.